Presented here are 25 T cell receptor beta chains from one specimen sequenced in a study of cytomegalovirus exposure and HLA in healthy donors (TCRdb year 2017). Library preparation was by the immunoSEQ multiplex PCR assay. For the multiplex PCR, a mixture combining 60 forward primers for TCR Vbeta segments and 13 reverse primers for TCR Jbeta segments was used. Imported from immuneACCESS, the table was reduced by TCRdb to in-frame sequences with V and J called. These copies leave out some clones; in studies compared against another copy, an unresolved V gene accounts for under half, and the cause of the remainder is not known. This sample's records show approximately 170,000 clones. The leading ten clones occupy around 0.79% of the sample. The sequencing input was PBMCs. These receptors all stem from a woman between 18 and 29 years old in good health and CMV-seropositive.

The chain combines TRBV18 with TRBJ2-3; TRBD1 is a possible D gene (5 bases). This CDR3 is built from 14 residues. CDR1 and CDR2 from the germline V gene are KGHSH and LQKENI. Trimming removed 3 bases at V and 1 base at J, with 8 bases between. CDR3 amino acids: CASSPPTGTDTQYF. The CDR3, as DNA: TGTGCCAGCTCACCCCCGACAGGCACAGATACGCAGTATTTT.

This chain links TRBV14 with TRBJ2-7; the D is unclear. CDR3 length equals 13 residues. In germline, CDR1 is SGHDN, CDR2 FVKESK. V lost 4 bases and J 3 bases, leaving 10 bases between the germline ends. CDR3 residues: CASSPGSIYEQYF. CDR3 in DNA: TGTGCCAGCAGCCCAGGTAGTATCTACGAGCAGTACTTC.

The CDR3 DNA is TGTGCCAGCAGTGAAACCGGGACAGGGATCTCCGGAGATACGCAGTATTTT. Its protein is CASSETGTGISGDTQYF. V and J are TRBV2 and TRBJ2-3; TRBD1 aligns across 9 bases. This CDR3 comprises 17 residues. The germline gives CDR1 SNHLY, CDR2 FYNNEI. V shed 2 bases, J shed 5 bases, and the junction held 11 bases outside the gene matches.

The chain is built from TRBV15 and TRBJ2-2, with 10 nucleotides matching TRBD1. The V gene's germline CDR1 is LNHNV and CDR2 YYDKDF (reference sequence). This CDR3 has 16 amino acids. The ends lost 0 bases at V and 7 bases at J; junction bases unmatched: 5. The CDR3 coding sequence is TGTGCCACCAGCAGAGAGGGACAGGGGTCGGTCGGGGAGCTGTTTTTT. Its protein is CATSREGQGSVGELFF.

CDR3 region: CASSLAGGDTQYF. CDR3 DNA: TGCGCCAGCAGCTTGGCCGGAGGGGATACGCAGTATTTT. The chain employs TRBV5-1 and TRBJ2-3; D is possibly TRBD2 (6 bases). CDR1 SGHRS and CDR2 YFSETQ come from the germline V gene. This CDR3 is 13 amino acids long. The ends were cut back, 0 bases at V and 6 bases at J, with 8 bases in the middle.

CDR3 protein: CASSRGLAGDETQYF. CDR3 nucleotide sequence: TGTGCCAGCTCCCGCGGACTAGCGGGAGATGAGACCCAGTACTTC. The chain links TRBV18 to TRBJ2-5; 13 bases line up with TRBD2. Germline V CDR1 and CDR2: KGHSH, LQKENI. The CDR3 runs 15 residues. V was pared by 6 bases and J by 5 bases, with 6 bases of the junction left unmatched.

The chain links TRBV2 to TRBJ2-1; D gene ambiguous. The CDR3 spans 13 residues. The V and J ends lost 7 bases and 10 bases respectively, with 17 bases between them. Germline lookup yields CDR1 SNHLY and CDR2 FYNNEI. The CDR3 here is CASIAETLGEQFF. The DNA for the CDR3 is TGTGCCAGCATCGCGGAAACTCTCGGGGAGCAGTTCTTC.

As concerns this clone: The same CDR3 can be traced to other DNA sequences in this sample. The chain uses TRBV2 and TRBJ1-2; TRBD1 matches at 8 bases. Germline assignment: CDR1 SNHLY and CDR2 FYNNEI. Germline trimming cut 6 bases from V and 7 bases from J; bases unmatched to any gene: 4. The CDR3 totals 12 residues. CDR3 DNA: TGTGCCAGCAGCGGGACAGGCCGTGGCTACACCTTC. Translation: CASSGTGRGYTF.

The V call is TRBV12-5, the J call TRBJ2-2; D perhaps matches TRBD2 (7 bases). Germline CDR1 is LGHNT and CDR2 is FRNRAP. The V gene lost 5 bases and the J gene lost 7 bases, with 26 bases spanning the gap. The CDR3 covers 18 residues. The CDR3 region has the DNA TGTGCTAGTGGTCCCGGGGGGAAGAGGGGGAGGCGTGGCGGGGAGCTGTTTTTT. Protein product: CASGPGGKRGRRGGELFF.

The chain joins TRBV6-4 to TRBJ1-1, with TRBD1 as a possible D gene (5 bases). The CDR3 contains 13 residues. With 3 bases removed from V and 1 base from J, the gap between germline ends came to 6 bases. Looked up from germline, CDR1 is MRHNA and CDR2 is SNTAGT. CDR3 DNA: TGTGCCAGCAGTGAACAGGCGAACACTGAAGCTTTCTTT. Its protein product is CASSEQANTEAFF.

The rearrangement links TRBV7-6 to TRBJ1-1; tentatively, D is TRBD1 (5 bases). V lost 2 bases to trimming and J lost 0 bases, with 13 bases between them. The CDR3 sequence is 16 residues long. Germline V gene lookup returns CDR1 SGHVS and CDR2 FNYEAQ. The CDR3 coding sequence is TGTGCCAGCAGCTTACTCTCGGGCAGGGTGAACACTGAAGCTTTCTTT. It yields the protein CASSLLSGRVNTEAFF.

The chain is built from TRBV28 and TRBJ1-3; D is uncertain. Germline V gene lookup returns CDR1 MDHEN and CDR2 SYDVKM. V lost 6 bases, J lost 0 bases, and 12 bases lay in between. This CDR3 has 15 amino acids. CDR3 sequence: CASSNGFSSGNTIYF. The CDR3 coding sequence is TGTGCCAGCAGCAACGGTTTTAGCTCTGGAAACACCATATATTTT.

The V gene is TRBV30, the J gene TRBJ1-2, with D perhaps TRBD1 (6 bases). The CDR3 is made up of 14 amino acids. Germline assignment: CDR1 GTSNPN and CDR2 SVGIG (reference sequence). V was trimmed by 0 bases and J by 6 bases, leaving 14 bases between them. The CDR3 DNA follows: TGTGCCTGGAGTGTACTTGTGACAGGAGATGGCTACACCTTC. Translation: CAWSVLVTGDGYTF. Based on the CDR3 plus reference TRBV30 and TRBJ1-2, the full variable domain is SQTIHQWPATLVQPVGSPLSLECTVEGTSNPNLYWYRQAAGRGLQLLFYSVGIGQISSEVPQNLSASRPQDRQFILSSKKLLLSDSGFYLCAWSVLVTGDGYTFGSGTRLTVV.

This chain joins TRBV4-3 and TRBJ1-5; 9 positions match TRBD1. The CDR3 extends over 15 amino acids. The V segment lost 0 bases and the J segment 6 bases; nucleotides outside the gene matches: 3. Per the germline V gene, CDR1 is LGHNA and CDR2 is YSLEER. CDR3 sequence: CASSQETGGGQPQHF. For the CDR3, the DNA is TGCGCCAGCAGCCAAGAAACAGGGGGCGGTCAGCCCCAGCATTTT.

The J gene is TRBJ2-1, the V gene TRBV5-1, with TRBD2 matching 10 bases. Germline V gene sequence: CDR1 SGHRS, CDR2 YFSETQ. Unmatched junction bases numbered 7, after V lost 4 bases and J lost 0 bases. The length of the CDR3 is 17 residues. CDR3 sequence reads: CASSGLAGEDSYNEQFF. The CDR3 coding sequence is TGCGCCAGCAGCGGCCTAGCGGGGGAGGACTCCTACAATGAGCAGTTCTTC.

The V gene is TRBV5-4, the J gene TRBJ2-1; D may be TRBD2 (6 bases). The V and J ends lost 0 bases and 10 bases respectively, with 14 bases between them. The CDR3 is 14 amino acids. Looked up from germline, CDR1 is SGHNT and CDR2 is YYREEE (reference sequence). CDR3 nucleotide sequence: TGTGCCAGCAGCTTGGCGGGACTCCAAATGGAGCAGTTCTTC. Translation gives CASSLAGLQMEQFF. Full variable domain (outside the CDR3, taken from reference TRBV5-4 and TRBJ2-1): ETGVTQSPTHLIKTRGQQVTLRCSSQSGHNTVSWYQQALGQGPQFIFQYYREEENGRGNFPPRFSGLQFPNYSSELNVNALELDDSALYLCASSLAGLQMEQFFGPGTRLTVL.

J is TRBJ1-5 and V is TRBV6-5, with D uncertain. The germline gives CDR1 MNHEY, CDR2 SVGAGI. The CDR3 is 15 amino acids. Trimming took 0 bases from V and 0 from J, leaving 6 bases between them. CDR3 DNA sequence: TGTGCCAGCAGTTACTCGTCAAATAGCAATCAGCCCCAGCATTTT. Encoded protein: CASSYSSNSNQPQHF.

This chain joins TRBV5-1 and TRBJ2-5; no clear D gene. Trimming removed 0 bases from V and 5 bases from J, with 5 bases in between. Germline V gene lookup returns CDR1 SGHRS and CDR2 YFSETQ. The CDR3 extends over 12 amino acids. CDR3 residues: CASSLGRETQYF. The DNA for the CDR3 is TGCGCCAGCAGCTTGGGTCGGGAGACCCAGTACTTC.

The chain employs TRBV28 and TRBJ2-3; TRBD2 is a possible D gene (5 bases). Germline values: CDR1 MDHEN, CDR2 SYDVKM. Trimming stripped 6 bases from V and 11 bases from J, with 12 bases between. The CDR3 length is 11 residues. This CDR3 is CASRRGQKQYF. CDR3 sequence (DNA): TGTGCCAGCAGGCGCGGGCAGAAGCAGTATTTT.

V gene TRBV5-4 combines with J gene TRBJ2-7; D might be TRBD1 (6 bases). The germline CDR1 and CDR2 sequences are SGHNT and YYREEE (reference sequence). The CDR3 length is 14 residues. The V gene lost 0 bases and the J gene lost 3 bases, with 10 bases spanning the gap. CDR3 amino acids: CASSLGQGNYEQYF. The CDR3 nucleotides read TGTGCCAGCAGCTTGGGGCAGGGGAACTACGAGCAGTACTTC.

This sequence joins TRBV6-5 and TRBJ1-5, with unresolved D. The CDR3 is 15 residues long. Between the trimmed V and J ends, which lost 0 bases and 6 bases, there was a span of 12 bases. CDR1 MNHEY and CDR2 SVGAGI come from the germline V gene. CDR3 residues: CASSYSAVGGQPQHF. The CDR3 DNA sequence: TGTGCCAGCAGTTACTCGGCTGTTGGTGGTCAGCCCCAGCATTTT.

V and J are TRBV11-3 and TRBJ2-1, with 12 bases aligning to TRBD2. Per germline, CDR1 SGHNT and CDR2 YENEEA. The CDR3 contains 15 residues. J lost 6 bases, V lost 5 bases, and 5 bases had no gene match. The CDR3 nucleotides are TGTGCCAGCAGCCGATCTAGCGGGGGGGCCAATGAGCAGTTCTTC. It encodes CASSRSSGGANEQFF.

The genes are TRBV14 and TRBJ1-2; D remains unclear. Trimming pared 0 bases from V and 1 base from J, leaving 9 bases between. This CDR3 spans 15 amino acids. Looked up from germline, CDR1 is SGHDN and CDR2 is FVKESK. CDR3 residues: CASSQEAGFNYGYTF. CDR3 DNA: TGTGCCAGCAGCCAAGAGGCGGGATTTAACTATGGCTACACCTTC.

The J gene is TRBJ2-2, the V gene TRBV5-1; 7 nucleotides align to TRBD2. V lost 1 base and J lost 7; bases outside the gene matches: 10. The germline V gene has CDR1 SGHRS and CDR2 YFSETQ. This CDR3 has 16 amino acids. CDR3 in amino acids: CASSLMAGERFGELFF. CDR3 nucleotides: TGCGCCAGCAGCTTGATGGCGGGAGAACGTTTCGGGGAGCTGTTTTTT.

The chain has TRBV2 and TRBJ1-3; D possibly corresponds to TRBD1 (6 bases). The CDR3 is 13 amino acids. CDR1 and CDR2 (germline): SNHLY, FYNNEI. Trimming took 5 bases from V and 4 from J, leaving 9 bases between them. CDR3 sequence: CASSYRVGNTIYF. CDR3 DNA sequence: TGTGCCAGCAGTTACAGGGTCGGAAACACCATATATTTT.